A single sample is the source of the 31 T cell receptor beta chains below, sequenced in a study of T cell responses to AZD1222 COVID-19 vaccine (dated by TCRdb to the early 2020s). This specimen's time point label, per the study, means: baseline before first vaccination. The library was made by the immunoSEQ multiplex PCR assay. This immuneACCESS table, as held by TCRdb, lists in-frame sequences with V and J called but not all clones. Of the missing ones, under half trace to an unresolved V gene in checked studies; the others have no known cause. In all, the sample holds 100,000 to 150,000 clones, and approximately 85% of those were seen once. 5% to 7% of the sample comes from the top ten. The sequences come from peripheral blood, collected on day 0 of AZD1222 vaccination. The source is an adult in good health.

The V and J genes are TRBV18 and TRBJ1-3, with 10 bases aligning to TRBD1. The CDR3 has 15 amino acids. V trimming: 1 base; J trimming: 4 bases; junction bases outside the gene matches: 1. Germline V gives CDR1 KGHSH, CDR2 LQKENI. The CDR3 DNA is TGTGCCAGCTCACCACGACAGGGGGCAGGAAACACCATATATTTT. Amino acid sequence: CASSPRQGAGNTIYF. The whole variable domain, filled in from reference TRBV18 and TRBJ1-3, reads NAGVMQNPRHLVRRRGQEARLRCSPMKGHSHVYWYRQLPEEGLKFMVYLQKENIIDESGMPKERFSAEFPKEGPSILRIQQVVRGDSAAYFCASSPRQGAGNTIYFGEGSWLTVV.

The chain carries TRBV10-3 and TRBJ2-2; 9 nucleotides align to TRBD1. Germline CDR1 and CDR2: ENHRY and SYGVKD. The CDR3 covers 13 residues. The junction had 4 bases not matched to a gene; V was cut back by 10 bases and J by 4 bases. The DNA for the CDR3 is TGTGCCACCAGGGACAGGGCCACCGGGGAGCTGTTTTTT. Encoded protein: CATRDRATGELFF.

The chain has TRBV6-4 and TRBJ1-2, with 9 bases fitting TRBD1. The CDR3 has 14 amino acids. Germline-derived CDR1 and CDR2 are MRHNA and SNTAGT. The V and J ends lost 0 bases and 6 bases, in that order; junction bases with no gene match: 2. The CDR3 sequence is CASSDSQGAHGYTF. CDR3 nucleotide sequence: TGTGCCAGCAGTGACTCACAGGGGGCCCATGGCTACACCTTC.

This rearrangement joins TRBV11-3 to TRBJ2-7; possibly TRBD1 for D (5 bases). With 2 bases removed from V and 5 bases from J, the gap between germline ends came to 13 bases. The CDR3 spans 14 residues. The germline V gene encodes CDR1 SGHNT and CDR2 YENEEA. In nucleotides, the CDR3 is TGTGCCAGCAGCTTACCCATTCGACAGAACGAGCAGTACTTC. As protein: CASSLPIRQNEQYF.

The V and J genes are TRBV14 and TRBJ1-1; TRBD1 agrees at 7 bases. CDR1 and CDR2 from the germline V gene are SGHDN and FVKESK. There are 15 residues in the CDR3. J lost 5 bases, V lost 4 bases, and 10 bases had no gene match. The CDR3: CASSRIQGWGTEAFF. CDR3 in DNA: TGTGCCAGCAGCCGGATACAGGGGTGGGGGACTGAAGCTTTCTTT.

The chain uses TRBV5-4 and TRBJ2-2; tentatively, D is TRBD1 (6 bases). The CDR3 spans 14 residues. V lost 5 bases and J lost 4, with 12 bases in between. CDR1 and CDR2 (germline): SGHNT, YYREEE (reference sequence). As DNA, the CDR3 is TGTGCCAGCAGTCGCAGGGGTGGCACCGGGGAGCTGTTTTTT. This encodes CASSRRGGTGELFF.

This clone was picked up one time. The CDR3 DNA is TGTGCCAGCAGCTTAGGGACAGGGAGAGAAAAACTGTTTTTT. This gives the protein CASSLGTGREKLFF. V and J are TRBV5-4 and TRBJ1-4, with 9 bases lining up with TRBD1. Unmatched junction bases numbered 4, after V lost 2 bases and J lost 8 bases. Germline V gene sequence: CDR1 SGHNT, CDR2 YYREEE (reference sequence). The CDR3 runs to 14 residues.

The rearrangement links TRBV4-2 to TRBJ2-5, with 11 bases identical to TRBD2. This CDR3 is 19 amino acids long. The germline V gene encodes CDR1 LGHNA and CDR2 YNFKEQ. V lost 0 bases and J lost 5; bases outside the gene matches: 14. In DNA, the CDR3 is TGTGCCAGCAGCCAAGAAACTAGCGGGGGACAACAAACTTCGGAGACCCAGTACTTC. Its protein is CASSQETSGGQQTSETQYF.

The CDR3 DNA is TGTGCCAGCAGCGCCACAGGGGAAGAGACCCAGTACTTC. Protein sequence: CASSATGEETQYF. V gene TRBV13 combines with J gene TRBJ2-5; 7 bases align to TRBD1. Germline V gene data show CDR1 as PRHDT and CDR2 as FYEKMQ (reference sequence). This CDR3 has 13 amino acids. Trimming took 5 bases from V and 3 from J; bases not matched to a gene: 3.

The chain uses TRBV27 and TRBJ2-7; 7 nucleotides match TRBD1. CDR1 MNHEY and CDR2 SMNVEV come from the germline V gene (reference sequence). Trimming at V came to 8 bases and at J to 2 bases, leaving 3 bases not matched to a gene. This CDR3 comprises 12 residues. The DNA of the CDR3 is TGTGCCAGCCGACAGGGAGCCTACGAGCAGTACTTC. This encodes CASRQGAYEQYF.

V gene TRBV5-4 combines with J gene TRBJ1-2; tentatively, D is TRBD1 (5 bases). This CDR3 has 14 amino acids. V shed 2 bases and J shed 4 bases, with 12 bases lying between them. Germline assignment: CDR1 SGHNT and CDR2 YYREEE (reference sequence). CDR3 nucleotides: TGTGCCAGCAGCTTAAGTGACAGAACCTATGGCTACACCTTC. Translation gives CASSLSDRTYGYTF.

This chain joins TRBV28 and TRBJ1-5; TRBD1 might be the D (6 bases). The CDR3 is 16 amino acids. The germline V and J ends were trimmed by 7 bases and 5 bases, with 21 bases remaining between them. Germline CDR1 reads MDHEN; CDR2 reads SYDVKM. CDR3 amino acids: CASNSWVGAYDQPQHF. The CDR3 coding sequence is TGTGCCAGCAACTCGTGGGTGGGGGCCTATGATCAGCCCCAGCATTTT.

This chain's CDR3 is CASSLEGQVHNEQFF. The DNA for the CDR3 is TGCGCCAGCAGCTTGGAAGGACAGGTACACAATGAGCAGTTCTTC. The V call is TRBV5-1, the J call TRBJ2-1, with 7 nucleotides matching TRBD1. Germline CDR1 SGHRS, CDR2 YFSETQ. The junction had 5 bases not matched to a gene; V was cut back by 0 bases and J by 5 bases. The CDR3 length is 15 residues. Full variable domain (outside the CDR3, taken from reference TRBV5-1 and TRBJ2-1): KAGVTQTPRYLIKTRGQQVTLSCSPISGHRSVSWYQQTPGQGLQFLFEYFSETQRNKGNFPGRFSGRQFSNSRSEMNVSTLELGDSALYLCASSLEGQVHNEQFFGPGTRLTVL.

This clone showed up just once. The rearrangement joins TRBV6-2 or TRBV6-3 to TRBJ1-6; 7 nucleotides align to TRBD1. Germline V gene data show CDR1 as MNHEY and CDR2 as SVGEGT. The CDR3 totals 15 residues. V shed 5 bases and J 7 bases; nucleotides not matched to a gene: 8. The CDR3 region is CASSPRTGQNSPLHF. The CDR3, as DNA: TGTGCCAGCAGTCCCCGGACAGGACAGAATTCACCCCTCCACTTT.

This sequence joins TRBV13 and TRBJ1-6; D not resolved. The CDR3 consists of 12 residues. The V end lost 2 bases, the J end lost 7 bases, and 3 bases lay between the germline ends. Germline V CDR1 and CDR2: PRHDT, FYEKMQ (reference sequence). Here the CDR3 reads CASSLPNSPLHF. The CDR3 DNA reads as TGTGCCAGCAGCTTACCAAATTCACCCCTCCACTTT.

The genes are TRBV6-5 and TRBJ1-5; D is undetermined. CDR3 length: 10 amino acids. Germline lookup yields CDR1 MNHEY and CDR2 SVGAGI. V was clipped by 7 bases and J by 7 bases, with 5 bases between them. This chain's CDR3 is CASIGQPQHF. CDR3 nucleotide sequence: TGTGCCAGCATTGGGCAGCCCCAGCATTTT.

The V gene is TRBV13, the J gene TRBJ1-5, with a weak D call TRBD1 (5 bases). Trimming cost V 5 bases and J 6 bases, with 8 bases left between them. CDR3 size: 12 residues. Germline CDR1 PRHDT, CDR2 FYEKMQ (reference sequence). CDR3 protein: CASSTGGQPQHF. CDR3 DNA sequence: TGTGCCAGCAGCACTGGGGGTCAGCCCCAGCATTTT. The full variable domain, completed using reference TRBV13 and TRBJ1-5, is AAGVIQSPRHLIKEKRETATLKCYPIPRHDTVYWYQQGPGQDPQFLISFYEKMQSDKGSIPDRFSAQQFSDYHSELNMSSLELGDSALYFCASSTGGQPQHFGDGTRLSIL.

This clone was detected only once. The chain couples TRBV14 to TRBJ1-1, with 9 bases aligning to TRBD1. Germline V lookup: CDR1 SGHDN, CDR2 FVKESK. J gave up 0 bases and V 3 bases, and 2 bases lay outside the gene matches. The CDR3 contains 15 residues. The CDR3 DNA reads TGTGCCAGCAGCCAGGGGGACAGGGTGAACACTGAAGCTTTCTTT. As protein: CASSQGDRVNTEAFF.

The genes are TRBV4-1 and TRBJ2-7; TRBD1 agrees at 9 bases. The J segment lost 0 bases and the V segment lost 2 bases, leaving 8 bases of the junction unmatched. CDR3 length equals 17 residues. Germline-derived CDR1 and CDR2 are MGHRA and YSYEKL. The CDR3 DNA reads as TGCGCCAGCAGCCAAACCCCCGGGACAGGGACCTCCTACGAGCAGTACTTC. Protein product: CASSQTPGTGTSYEQYF.

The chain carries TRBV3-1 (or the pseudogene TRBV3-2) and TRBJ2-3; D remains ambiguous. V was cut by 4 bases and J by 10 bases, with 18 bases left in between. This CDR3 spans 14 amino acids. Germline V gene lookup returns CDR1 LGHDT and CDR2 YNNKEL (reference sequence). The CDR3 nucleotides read TGTGCCAGCAGCCCCACGGCCGACCCCCTCGCGCAGTATTTT. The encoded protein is CASSPTADPLAQYF.

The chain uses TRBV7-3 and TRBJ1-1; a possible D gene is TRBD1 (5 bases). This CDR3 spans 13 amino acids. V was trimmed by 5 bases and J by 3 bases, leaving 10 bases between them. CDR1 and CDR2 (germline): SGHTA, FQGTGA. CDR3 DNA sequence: TGTGCCAGCAGCCGACGGGGGGACACTGAAGCTTTCTTT. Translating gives CASSRRGDTEAFF.

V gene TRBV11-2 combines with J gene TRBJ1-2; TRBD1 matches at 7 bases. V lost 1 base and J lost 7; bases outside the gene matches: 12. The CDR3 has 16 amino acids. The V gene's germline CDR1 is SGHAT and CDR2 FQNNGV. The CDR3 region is CASSLARGRGFGGYTF. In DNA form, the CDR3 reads TGTGCCAGCAGCTTAGCGCGTGGCAGGGGGTTCGGTGGCTACACCTTC.

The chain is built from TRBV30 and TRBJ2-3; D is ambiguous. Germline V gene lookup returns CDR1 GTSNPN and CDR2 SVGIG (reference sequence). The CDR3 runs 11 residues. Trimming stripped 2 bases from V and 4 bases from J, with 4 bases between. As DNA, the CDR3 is TGTGCCTGGAGTACGGCAGATACGCAGTATTTT. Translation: CAWSTADTQYF.

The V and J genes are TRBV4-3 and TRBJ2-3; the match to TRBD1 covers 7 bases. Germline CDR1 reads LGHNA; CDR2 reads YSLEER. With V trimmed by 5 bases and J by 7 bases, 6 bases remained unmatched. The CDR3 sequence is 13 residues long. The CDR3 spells CASSASTGNTQYF. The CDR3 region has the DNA TGCGCCAGCAGCGCATCGACAGGGAATACGCAGTATTTT.

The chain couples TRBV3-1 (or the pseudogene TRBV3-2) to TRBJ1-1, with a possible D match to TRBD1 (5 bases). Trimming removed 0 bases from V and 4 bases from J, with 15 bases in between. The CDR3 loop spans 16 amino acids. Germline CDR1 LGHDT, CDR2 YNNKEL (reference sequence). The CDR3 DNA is TGTGCCAGCAGCCAAGACTCAGGGCGACGTGGCACTGAAGCTTTCTTT. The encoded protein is CASSQDSGRRGTEAFF.

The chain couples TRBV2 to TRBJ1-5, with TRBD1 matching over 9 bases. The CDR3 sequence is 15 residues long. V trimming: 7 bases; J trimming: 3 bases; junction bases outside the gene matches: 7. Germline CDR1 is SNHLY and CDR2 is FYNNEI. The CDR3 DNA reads TGTGCCAGCAAATTGGACAGGGGAAACAATCAGCCCCAGCATTTT. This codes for CASKLDRGNNQPQHF.

CDR3 coding DNA: TGTGCCACCAGCAGAGAAGACAGCTTCACGCCCCAGCATTTT. It is translated as CATSREDSFTPQHF. This chain connects TRBV15 to TRBJ1-5, with a weak D call TRBD1 (5 bases). V was clipped by 0 bases and J by 9 bases, with 12 bases between them. CDR1 is LNHNV, CDR2 YYDKDF, per germline (reference sequence). This CDR3 is 14 amino acids long.

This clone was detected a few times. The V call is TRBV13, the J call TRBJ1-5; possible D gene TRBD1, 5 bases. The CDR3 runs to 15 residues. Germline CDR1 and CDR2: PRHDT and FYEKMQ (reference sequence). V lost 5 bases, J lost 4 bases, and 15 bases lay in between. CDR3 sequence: CASSPGRARNQPQHF. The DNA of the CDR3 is TGTGCCAGCAGCCCGGGCAGGGCCAGAAATCAGCCCCAGCATTTT.

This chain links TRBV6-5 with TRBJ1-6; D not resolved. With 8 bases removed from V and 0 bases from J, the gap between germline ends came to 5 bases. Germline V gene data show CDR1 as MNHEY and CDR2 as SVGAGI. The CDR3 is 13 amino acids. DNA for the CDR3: TGTGCCAGCCGGGTCTCCTATAATTCACCCCTCCACTTT. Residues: CASRVSYNSPLHF.

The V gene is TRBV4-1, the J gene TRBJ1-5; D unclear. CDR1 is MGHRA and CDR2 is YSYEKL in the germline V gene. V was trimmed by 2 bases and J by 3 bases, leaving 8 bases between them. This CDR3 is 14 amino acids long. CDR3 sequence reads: CASSQQVNNQPQHF. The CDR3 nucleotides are TGCGCCAGCAGCCAACAGGTGAACAATCAGCCCCAGCATTTT.

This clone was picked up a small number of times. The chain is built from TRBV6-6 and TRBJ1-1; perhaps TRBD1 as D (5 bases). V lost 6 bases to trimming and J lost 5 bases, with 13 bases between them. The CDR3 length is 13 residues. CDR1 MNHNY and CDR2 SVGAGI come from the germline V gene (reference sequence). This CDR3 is CASSALGGTEAFF. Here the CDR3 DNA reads TGTGCCAGCAGCGCCCTGGGGGGGACTGAAGCTTTCTTT.